Shown below are 27 T cell receptor beta chains from a single sample sequenced in a study of human T cells and chemical hapten exposure. Using its own MiXCR run on the RACE reads, TCRdb lists one record per CDR3 protein. The table shows tens of thousands of distinct CDR3 sequences, with 9.3% occurring only once. Time point reported: patch test 1, 2 weeks after DPC sensitization. Stated treatment: therapeutic diphenylcyclopropenone sensitization with weekly scalp DPC. The starting material was whole blood, obtained in connection with sensitization to the hapten diphenylcyclopropenone (DPC). Receptor source: a woman aged 50 to 65 with alopecia areata. Some clones in this sample may be carry-over from other donors' samples.

In this sample, this clonotype turned up many times. V and J are TRBV29-1 and TRBJ1-2; D not certain. Germline-derived CDR1 and CDR2 are SQVTM and ANQGSEA. The CDR3 extends over 15 amino acids. V lost 3 bases to trimming and J lost 1 base, with 15 bases between them. CDR3 nucleotide sequence: TGCAGCGTTGACGTCGGGGTAGCGGGTAACTATGGCTACACCTTC. This encodes CSVDVGVAGNYGYTF.

This chain joins TRBV5-1 and TRBJ2-2; D tentatively reads TRBD1 or TRBD2 (5 bases each). The germline gives CDR1 SGHRS, CDR2 YFSETQ. CDR3 length: 14 residues. The V end was cut by 7 bases, the J end by 3 bases, with 13 bases between. CDR3 in DNA: TGCGCCAGCGAACGAGGGGTAGACACCGGGGAGCTGTTTTTT. Its protein is CASERGVDTGELFF.

V gene TRBV5-1 combines with J gene TRBJ1-1; 7 bases are a match to TRBD1. Trimming cost V 3 bases and J 4 bases; bases outside gene matches: 9. The CDR3 is made up of 15 amino acids. CDR1 and CDR2 (germline): SGHRS, YFSETQ. DNA of the CDR3: TGCGCCAGCAGCTCGGAGACAGGGCGAATCACTGAAGCTTTCTTT. It codes for CASSSETGRITEAFF.

At least ten counts were recorded for this clonotype. J is TRBJ1-1 and V is TRBV16; no definite D call. Germline-derived CDR1 and CDR2 are KGHSY and FQNENV. The ends were cut back, 7 bases at V and 0 bases at J, with 9 bases in the middle. The CDR3 is 13 amino acids. CDR3 residues: CASTATLNTEAFF. The CDR3 DNA is TGTGCCAGCACCGCAACCCTGAACACTGAAGCTTTCTTT.

As to this clonotype: A single base separates this from a much larger clone, so it may be a read error. The rearrangement links TRBV7-9 to TRBJ2-7; D is uncertain. The CDR3 is 12 amino acids. CDR1 is SEHNR and CDR2 is FQNEAQ in the germline V gene (reference sequence). CDR3 sequence: CVSSLTGYEQYF. The CDR3, as DNA: TGTGTCAGCAGCTTAACCGGCTACGAGCAGTACTTC.

There are a few counts of this clonotype. The chain combines TRBV7-9 with TRBJ2-7; the D is unclear. Trimming took off 2 bases at V and 0 bases at J, with 14 bases between the two ends. The CDR3 runs 16 residues. Germline V CDR1 and CDR2: SEHNR, FQNEAQ (reference sequence). In DNA form, the CDR3 reads TGTGCCAGCAGCTTAATCCCCCGAGGCAGCTCCTACGAGCAGTACTTC. It specifies CASSLIPRGSSYEQYF.

This clonotype was counted many times. The chain is built from TRBV5-1 and TRBJ1-1, with 8 bases fitting TRBD1. The CDR3 totals 15 residues. CDR1 is SGHRS, CDR2 YFSETQ, per germline. Germline trimming cut 0 bases from V and 4 bases from J; bases unmatched to any gene: 5. The CDR3 DNA follows: TGCGCCAGCAGCTTGGGTCAGGGGGCGAGCACTGAAGCTTTCTTT. This sequence encodes CASSLGQGASTEAFF.

This clonotype came up a few times. The CDR3 loop reads CASRVGTVSSYNEQFF. The CDR3, as DNA: TGTGCCAGCAGAGTCGGGACCGTAAGCTCCTACAATGAGCAGTTCTTC. The chain has TRBV28 and TRBJ2-1; D could derive from TRBD1 or TRBD2 (5 bases each). CDR1 and CDR2 from the germline V gene are MDHEN and SYDVKM. The CDR3 runs 16 residues. V lost 6 bases and J lost 0, with 15 bases in between. Based on the CDR3 plus reference TRBV28 and TRBJ2-1, the full variable domain is DVKVTQSSRYLVKRTGEKVFLECVQDMDHENMFWYRQDPGLGLRLIYFSYDVKMKEKGDIPEGYSVSREKKERFSLILESASTNQTSMYLCASRVGTVSSYNEQFFGPGTRLTVL.

Many counts were recorded for this clonotype. V is TRBV27 and J is TRBJ2-7; D is unclear. The CDR3 spans 13 residues. Germline loops: CDR1 MNHEY, CDR2 SMNVEV (reference sequence). Trimming removed 7 bases from V and 0 bases from J, with 10 bases in between. For the CDR3, the DNA is TGTGCCAGCAAAGTCGGAAACTCCTACGAGCAGTACTTC. Protein product: CASKVGNSYEQYF.

The chain employs TRBV3-1 and TRBJ2-5; TRBD2 aligns across 11 bases. CDR3 length: 16 amino acids. The germline V gene encodes CDR1 LGHDT and CDR2 YNNKEL (reference sequence). Trimming removed 2 bases from V and 5 bases from J; junction bases left unmatched: 7. CDR3 DNA sequence: TGTGCCAGCAGCCAAATGGCTAGCGGGAGGAAGGAGACCCAGTACTTC. This translates into CASSQMASGRKETQYF.

This clonotype was recorded at least ten times. The genes are TRBV5-5 and TRBJ1-4; D unclear. The V gene lost 4 bases and the J gene lost 0 bases, with 7 bases spanning the gap. The CDR3 has 14 amino acids. The germline V gene has CDR1 SGHKS and CDR2 YYEKEE (reference sequence). CDR3 residues: CASSVRATNEKLFF. The CDR3 DNA is TGTGCCAGCAGCGTCCGGGCAACTAATGAAAAACTGTTTTTT. The full variable domain, completed using reference TRBV5-5 and TRBJ1-4, is DAGVTQSPTHLIKTRGQQVTLRCSPISGHKSVSWYQQVLGQGPQFIFQYYEKEERGRGNFPDRFSARQFPNYSSELNVNALLLGDSALYLCASSVRATNEKLFFGSGTQLSVL.

This clonotype appeared many times. The rearrangement uses TRBV18 and TRBJ1-5; perhaps TRBD1 as D (6 bases). This CDR3 has 14 residues. From germline, CDR1 is KGHSH and CDR2 LQKENI. Trimming removed 3 bases at V and 5 bases at J, with 11 bases between. CDR3 sequence reads: CASSPGAGHQPQHF. The CDR3 coding sequence is TGTGCCAGCTCACCGGGGGCAGGGCATCAGCCCCAGCATTTT.

In this sample, this clonotype turned up many times. The J gene is TRBJ2-7, the V gene TRBV7-9; D is uncertain. The V gene lost 3 bases and the J gene lost 7 bases, with 10 bases spanning the gap. Germline lookup yields CDR1 SEHNR and CDR2 FQNEAQ (reference sequence). The CDR3 is 12 amino acids. The CDR3 loop is CASSLPYSEQYF. For the CDR3, the DNA is TGTGCCAGCAGCTTGCCGTATAGTGAGCAGTACTTC.

The chain links TRBV4-3 to TRBJ2-7; D is unresolved. Between the trimmed V and J ends, which lost 0 bases and 3 bases, there was a span of 12 bases. CDR3 length: 15 residues. The V gene's germline CDR1 is LGHNA and CDR2 YSLEER. In DNA, the CDR3 is TGCGCCAGCAGCCAAGATCGTCCCGGGTTCTACGAGCAGTACTTC. Translation gives CASSQDRPGFYEQYF.

A few counts support this clonotype. CDR3 amino acids: CATNRQGLTDTQYF. CDR3 DNA: TGTGCCACTAACCGACAGGGATTAACAGATACGCAGTATTTT. The chain has TRBV2 and TRBJ2-3, with 7 bases lining up with TRBD1. The germline V gene has CDR1 SNHLY and CDR2 FYNNEI. V was pared by 10 bases and J by 3 bases, with 10 bases of the junction left unmatched. This CDR3 region has 14 residues. Filled out from reference TRBV2 and TRBJ2-3, the complete variable domain reads EPEVTQTPSHQVTQMGQEVILRCVPISNHLYFYWYRQILGQKVEFLVSFYNNEISEKSEIFDDQFSVERPDGSNFTLKIRSTKLEDSAMYFCATNRQGLTDTQYFGPGTRLTVL.

This clonotype was counted only a few times. The chain employs TRBV6-2 or TRBV6-3 and TRBJ2-7; D remains unclear. Trimming cost V 2 bases and J 3 bases, with 2 bases left between them. The CDR3 runs to 11 residues. CDR1 and CDR2 (germline): MNHEY, SVGEGT. In DNA, the CDR3 is TGTGCCAGCAGTTACATCTACGAGCAGTACTTC. It yields the protein CASSYIYEQYF.

This chain's CDR3 is CASSTGLEQFF. The CDR3, as DNA: TGTGCCAGTAGTACCGGCCTAGAGCAGTTCTTC. The chain employs TRBV19 and TRBJ2-1; D uncertain. There are 11 residues in the CDR3. Germline V gene lookup returns CDR1 LNHDA and CDR2 SQIVND (reference sequence). With 4 bases removed from V and 10 bases from J, the gap between germline ends came to 8 bases.

By frequency in the sample, this clonotype is medium-sized (0.01 to 0.1%). CDR3 coding DNA: TGTGCCAGCAGTTTGGGGGGGTCACCCCTCCACTTT. It codes for CASSLGGSPLHF. The chain has TRBV27 and TRBJ1-6; possible D gene TRBD1, 5 bases. Trimming removed 3 bases from V and 10 bases from J, with 7 bases in between. Germline loops: CDR1 MNHEY, CDR2 SMNVEV (reference sequence). The CDR3 is 12 residues long.

This clonotype occurred many times. This chain joins TRBV10-1 and TRBJ2-7, with D tentatively TRBD1 or TRBD2 (5 bases each). Germline V gene sequence: CDR1 WNHNN, CDR2 SYGVQD (reference sequence). The CDR3 has 16 amino acids. Trimming cost V 4 bases and J 0 bases, with 16 bases left between them. CDR3 amino acids: CASSASGTQGSYEQYF. Here the CDR3 DNA reads TGCGCCAGCAGTGCCTCCGGGACCCAGGGCTCCTACGAGCAGTACTTC.

This clonotype has more than one count but fewer than ten. This chain connects TRBV20-1 to TRBJ1-5; the D gene is possibly TRBD1 (5 bases). From germline, CDR1 is DFQATT and CDR2 SNEGSKA (reference sequence). V was clipped by 1 base and J by 0 bases, with 13 bases between them. CDR3 size: 16 residues. The chain's CDR3 is CSARAWGEFSNQPQHF. The CDR3, as DNA: TGCAGTGCTAGAGCCTGGGGGGAGTTTAGCAATCAGCCCCAGCATTTT.

Many counts were recorded for this clonotype. This chain uses TRBV20-1 with TRBJ2-7; the D gene is possibly TRBD1 (6 bases). The CDR3 runs 15 residues. The V gene's germline CDR1 is DFQATT and CDR2 SNEGSKA (reference sequence). Trimming stripped 5 bases from V and 4 bases from J, with 21 bases between. The CDR3 DNA sequence: TGCAGTGCTTCCGCCAGGGGTTTTGTAGGATACGAGCAGTACTTC. Protein sequence: CSASARGFVGYEQYF.

This clonotype was recorded at least ten times. This rearrangement joins TRBV20-1 to TRBJ1-1; 10 bases align to TRBD1. J was trimmed by 5 bases and V by 5 bases; bases with no gene match: 2. Germline V CDR1 and CDR2: DFQATT, SNEGSKA (reference sequence). The CDR3 spans 12 residues. The CDR3 protein is CSARDRGTEAFF. In DNA form, the CDR3 reads TGCAGTGCTCGGGACAGGGGTACTGAAGCTTTCTTT.

The chain employs TRBV29-1 and TRBJ1-1, with a tentative D call TRBD1 (5 bases). The CDR3 is 13 amino acids. Deletions cut 5 bases from V and 0 bases from J, with 10 bases between. The germline gives CDR1 SQVTM, CDR2 ANQGSEA. The CDR3 sequence: CSVTGRMNTEAFF. As DNA, the CDR3 is TGCAGCGTTACAGGACGGATGAACACTGAAGCTTTCTTT.

This clonotype showed up just a few times. The chain carries TRBV29-1 and TRBJ1-1; 9 bases match TRBD1. This CDR3 contains 15 residues. Germline trimming cut 5 bases from V and 5 bases from J; bases unmatched to any gene: 12. Germline V lookup: CDR1 SQVTM, CDR2 ANQGSEA. The CDR3 loop reads CSVMTGGSPGTEAFF. For the CDR3, the DNA is TGCAGCGTTATGACAGGGGGGTCCCCGGGGACTGAAGCTTTCTTT.

This clonotype was seen a few times. V gene TRBV5-1 combines with J gene TRBJ2-2; 7 bases line up with TRBD1. The CDR3 runs to 14 residues. V lost 4 bases to trimming and J lost 3 bases; unmatched junction nucleotides: 3. Germline V CDR1 and CDR2: SGHRS, YFSETQ. This CDR3 reads CASSEGQHTGELFF. In nucleotides, the CDR3 is TGCGCCAGCAGCGAGGGACAGCACACCGGGGAGCTGTTTTTT.

The chain recombines TRBV15 with TRBJ1-3, with D tentatively TRBD1 (5 bases). The CDR3 has 17 amino acids. V was pared by 1 base and J by 4 bases, with 17 bases between. Germline CDR1 LNHNV, CDR2 YYDKDF (reference sequence). CDR3 DNA sequence: TGTGCCACCAGCAGAGGAGGGGTCGAGGGGTCCGGAAACACCATATATTTT. Protein product: CATSRGGVEGSGNTIYF.

Many counts were recorded for this clonotype. This sequence joins TRBV20-1 and TRBJ2-7; 10 nucleotides agree with TRBD1. This CDR3 has 15 amino acids. Germline CDR1 is DFQATT and CDR2 is SNEGSKA (reference sequence). DNA of the CDR3: TGCAGCGCCACCTCGGGGACAGGGGCTACTTTGGAGCAGTACTTC. This sequence encodes CSATSGTGATLEQYF.